The clone carrying this TCR beta chain was seen a handful of times. The data originate from a study of T cells after somatic rescue of genetic block. There are 15 residues in the CDR3. V shed 1 base, J shed 0 bases, and the junction held 1 base outside the gene matches. CDR1 and CDR2 from the germline V gene are SEHNR and FQNEAQ (reference sequence). Produced via immunoSEQ multiplex PCR; TCRdb's table is partial and in-frame only. The sample records thousands of clones, about 80% being singletons. The clonotype originates from a boy aged 5-17 years. Sequencing was performed on peripheral blood mononuclear cells (PBMCs). The chain recombines TRBV7-9 with TRBJ2-3; TRBD1 aligns across 7 bases. This CDR3 reads CASSLEGASTDTQYF. As DNA, the CDR3 is TGTGCCAGCAGCTTAGAGGGGGCTAGCACAGATACGCAGTATTTT. The full variable domain, with the rest looked up from reference TRBV7-9 and TRBJ2-3, is DTGVSQNPRHKITKRGQNVTFRCDPISEHNRLYWYRQTLGQGPEFLTYFQNEAQLEKSRLLSDRFSAERPKGSFSTLEIQRTEQGDSAMYLCASSLEGASTDTQYFGPGTRLTVL.